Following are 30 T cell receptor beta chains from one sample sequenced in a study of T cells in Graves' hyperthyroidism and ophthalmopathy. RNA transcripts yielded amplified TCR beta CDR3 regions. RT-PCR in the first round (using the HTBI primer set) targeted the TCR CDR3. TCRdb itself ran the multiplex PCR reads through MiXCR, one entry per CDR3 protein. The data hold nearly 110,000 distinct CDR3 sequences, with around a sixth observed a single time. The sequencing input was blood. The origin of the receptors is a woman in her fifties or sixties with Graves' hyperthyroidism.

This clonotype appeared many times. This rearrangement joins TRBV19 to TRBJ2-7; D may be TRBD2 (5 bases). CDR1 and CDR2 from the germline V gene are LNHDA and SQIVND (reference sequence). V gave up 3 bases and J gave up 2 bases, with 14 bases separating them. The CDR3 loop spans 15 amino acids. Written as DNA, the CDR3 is TGTGCCAGTAGTATGCGTCCGGGATCGGCCTACGAGCAGTACGTC. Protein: CASSMRPGSAYEQYV.

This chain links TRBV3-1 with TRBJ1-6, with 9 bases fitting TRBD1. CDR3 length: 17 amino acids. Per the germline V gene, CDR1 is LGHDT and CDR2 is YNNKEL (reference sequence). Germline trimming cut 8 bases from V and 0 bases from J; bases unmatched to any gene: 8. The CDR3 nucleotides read TGTGCCAGCCAATCAGGGACAGGGAGCTCCTATAATTCACCCCTCCACTTT. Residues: CASQSGTGSSYNSPLHF.

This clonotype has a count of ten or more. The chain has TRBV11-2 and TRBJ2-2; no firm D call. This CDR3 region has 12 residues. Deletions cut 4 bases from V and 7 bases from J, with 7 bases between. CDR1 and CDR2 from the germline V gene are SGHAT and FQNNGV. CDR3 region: CASSWLDGELFF. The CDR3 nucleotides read TGTGCCAGCAGCTGGCTCGACGGGGAGCTGTTTTTT.

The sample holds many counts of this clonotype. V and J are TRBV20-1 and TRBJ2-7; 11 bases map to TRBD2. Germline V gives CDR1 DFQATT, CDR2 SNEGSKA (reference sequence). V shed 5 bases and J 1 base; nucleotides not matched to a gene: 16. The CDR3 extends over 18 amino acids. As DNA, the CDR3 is TGCAGTGCTCCCGCTCTCTCCGGGACTAGCGGAAGATCCTACGAGCAGTACGTC. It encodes CSAPALSGTSGRSYEQYV.

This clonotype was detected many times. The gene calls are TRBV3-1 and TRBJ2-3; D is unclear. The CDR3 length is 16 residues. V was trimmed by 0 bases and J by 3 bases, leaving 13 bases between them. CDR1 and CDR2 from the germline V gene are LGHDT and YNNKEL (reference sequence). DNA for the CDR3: TGTGCCAGCAGCCAAGATGTCGCTTTTAGGACAGATACGCAGTATTTT. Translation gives CASSQDVAFRTDTQYF.

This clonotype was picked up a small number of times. The CDR3 here is CATSDPTGMFGDTQYF. The CDR3 DNA reads TGTGCCACCAGTGACCCGACAGGGATGTTCGGAGATACGCAGTATTTT. The J gene is TRBJ2-3, the V gene TRBV24-1; 7 nucleotides match TRBD1. The germline V gene encodes CDR1 KGHDR and CDR2 SFDVKD. The ends lost 4 bases at V and 5 bases at J; junction bases unmatched: 11. The CDR3 covers 16 residues.

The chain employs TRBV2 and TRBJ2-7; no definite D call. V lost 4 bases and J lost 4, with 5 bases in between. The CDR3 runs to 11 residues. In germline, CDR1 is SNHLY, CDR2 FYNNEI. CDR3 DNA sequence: TGTGCCAGCAGTGGGTATTACGAGCAGTACTTC. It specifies CASSGYYEQYF.

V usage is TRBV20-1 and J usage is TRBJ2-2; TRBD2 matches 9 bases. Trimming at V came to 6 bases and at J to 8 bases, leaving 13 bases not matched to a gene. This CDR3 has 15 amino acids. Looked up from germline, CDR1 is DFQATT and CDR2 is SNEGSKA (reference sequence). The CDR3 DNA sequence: TGCAGTGCCCCCGGGACCGGGACTAGCTCAGGGGAGCTGTTTTTT. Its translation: CSAPGTGTSSGELFF.

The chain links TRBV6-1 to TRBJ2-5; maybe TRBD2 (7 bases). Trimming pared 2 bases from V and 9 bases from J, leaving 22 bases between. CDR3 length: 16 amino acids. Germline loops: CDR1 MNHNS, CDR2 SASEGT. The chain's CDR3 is CASSEIGNMDSGAQYF. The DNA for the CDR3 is TGTGCCAGCAGTGAAATTGGAAACATGGACAGCGGGGCCCAGTACTTC.

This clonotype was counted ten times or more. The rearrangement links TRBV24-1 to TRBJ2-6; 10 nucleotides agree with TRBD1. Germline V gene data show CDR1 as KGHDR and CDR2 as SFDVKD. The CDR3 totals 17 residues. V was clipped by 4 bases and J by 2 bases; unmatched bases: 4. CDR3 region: CATSERTGGAGANVLTF. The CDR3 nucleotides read TGTGCCACCAGTGAAAGGACAGGGGGTGCTGGGGCCAACGTCCTGACTTTC.

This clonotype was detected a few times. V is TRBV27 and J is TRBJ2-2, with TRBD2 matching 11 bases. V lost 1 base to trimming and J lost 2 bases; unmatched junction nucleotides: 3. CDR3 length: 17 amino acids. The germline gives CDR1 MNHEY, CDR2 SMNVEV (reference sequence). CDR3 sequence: CASSLLAGGGNTGELFF. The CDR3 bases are TGTGCCAGCAGTTTATTAGCGGGAGGGGGAAACACCGGGGAGCTGTTTTTT.

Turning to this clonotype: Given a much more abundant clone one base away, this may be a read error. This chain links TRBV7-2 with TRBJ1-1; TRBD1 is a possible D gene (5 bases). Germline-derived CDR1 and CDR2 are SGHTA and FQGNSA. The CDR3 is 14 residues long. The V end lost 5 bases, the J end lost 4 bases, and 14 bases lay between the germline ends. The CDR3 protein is CASSPQTRATEAFF. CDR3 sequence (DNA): TGTGCCAGCAGCCCCCAAACCAGGGCCACTGAAGCTTTCTTT.

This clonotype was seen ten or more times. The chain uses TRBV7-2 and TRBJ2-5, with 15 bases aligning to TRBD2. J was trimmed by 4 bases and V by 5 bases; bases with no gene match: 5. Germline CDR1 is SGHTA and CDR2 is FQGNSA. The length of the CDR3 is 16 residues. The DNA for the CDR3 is TGTGCCAGCAGCGAAGGGACTAGCGGGAGGTTAGAGACCCAGTACTTC. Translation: CASSEGTSGRLETQYF.

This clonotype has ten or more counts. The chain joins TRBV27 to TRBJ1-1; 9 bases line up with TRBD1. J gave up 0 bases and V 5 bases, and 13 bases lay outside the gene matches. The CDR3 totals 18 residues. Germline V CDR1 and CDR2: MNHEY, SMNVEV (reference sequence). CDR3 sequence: CASSPDTPGTGLNTEAFF. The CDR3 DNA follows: TGTGCCAGCAGTCCCGACACACCCGGGACAGGGCTGAACACTGAAGCTTTCTTT.

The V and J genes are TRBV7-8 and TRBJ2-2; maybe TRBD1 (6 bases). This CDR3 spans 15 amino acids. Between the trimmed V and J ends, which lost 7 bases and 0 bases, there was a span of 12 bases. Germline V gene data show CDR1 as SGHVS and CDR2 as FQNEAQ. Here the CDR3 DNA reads TGTGCCAGCAAGGGGACACGCACGAACACCGGGGAGCTGTTTTTT. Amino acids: CASKGTRTNTGELFF.

CDR3: CASSRSGGGTIGETQYF. In DNA, the CDR3 is TGTGCCAGCAGTAGGTCGGGGGGCGGGACCATCGGAGAGACCCAGTACTTC. The chain recombines TRBV6-4 with TRBJ2-5; the D gene is possibly TRBD2 (7 bases). Germline CDR1 reads MRHNA; CDR2 reads SNTAGT. The CDR3 loop spans 17 amino acids. The V gene lost 5 bases and the J gene lost 4 bases, with 23 bases spanning the gap.

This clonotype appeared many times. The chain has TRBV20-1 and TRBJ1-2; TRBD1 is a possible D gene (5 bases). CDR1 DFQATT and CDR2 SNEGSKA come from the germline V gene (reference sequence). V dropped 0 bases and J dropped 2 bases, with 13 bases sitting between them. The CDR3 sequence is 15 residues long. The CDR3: CSARDRGQENYGYTF. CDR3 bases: TGCAGTGCTAGAGATCGGGGCCAGGAAAACTATGGCTACACCTTC.

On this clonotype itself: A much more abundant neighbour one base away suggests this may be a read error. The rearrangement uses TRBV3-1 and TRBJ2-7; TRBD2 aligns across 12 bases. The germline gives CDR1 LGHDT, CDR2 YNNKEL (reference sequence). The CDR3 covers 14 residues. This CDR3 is CASGQLAGGYEQYF. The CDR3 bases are TGTGCCAGCGGCCAACTAGCGGGGGGATACGAGCAGTACTTC.

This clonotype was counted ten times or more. In nucleotides, the CDR3 is TGTGCCAGCAGTTCTCCCGGGACAGGGTATCAGCCCCAGCATTTT. The encoded protein is CASSSPGTGYQPQHF. V and J are TRBV12-3 or TRBV12-4 and TRBJ1-5; TRBD1 aligns across 9 bases. The CDR3 totals 15 residues. Trimming removed 4 bases from V and 5 bases from J; junction bases left unmatched: 6.

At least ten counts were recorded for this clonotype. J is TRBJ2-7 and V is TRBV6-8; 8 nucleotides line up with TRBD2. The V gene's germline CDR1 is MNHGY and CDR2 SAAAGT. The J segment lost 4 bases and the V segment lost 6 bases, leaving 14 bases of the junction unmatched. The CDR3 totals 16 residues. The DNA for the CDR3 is TGTGCCAGCAGAAAAAGCGGGAGCCCAATCCTATACGAGCAGTACTTC. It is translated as CASRKSGSPILYEQYF.

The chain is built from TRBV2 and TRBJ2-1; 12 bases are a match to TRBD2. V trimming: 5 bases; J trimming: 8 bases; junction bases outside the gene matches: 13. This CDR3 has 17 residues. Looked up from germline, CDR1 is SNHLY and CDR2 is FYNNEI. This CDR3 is CASSTPGLAGIMHEQFF. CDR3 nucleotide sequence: TGTGCCAGCAGTACCCCGGGACTAGCGGGCATTATGCATGAGCAGTTCTTC.

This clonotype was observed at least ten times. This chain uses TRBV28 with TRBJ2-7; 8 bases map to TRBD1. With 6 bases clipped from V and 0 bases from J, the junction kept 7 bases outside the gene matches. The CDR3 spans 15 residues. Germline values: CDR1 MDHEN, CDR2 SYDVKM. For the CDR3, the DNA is TGTGCCAGCAGCGCTAGGGACAGGAGCTCCTACGAGCAGTACGTC. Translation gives CASSARDRSSYEQYV.

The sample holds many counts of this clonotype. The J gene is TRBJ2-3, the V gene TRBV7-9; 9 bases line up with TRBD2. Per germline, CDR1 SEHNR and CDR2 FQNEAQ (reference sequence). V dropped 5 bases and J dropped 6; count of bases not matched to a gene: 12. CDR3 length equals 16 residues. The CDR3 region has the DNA TGTGCCAGCAGCACACCCGCGGGACTAGCAAGCGATACGCAGTATTTT. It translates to CASSTPAGLASDTQYF.

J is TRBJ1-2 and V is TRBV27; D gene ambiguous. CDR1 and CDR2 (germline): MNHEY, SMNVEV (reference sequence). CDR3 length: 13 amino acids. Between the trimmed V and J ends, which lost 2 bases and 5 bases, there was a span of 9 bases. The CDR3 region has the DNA TGTGCCAGCAGTTTAGGACCAGATTATGGCTACACCTTC. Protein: CASSLGPDYGYTF.

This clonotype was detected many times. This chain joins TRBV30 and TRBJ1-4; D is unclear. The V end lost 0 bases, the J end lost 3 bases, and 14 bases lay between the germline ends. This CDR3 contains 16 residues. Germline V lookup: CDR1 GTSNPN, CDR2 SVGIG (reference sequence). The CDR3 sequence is CAWSVPGFKANEKLFF. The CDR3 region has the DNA TGTGCCTGGAGTGTACCCGGGTTTAAGGCTAATGAAAAACTGTTTTTT.

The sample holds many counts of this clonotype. CDR3 nucleotides: TGTGCCAGCAGCCCTCTTCCTAGAGGAGTTATAACAGATACGCAGTATTTT. It specifies CASSPLPRGVITDTQYF. The chain couples TRBV7-2 to TRBJ2-3; the D is unclear. Between the trimmed V and J ends, which lost 5 bases and 3 bases, there was a span of 21 bases. The CDR3 has 17 residues. Per the germline V gene, CDR1 is SGHTA and CDR2 is FQGNSA.

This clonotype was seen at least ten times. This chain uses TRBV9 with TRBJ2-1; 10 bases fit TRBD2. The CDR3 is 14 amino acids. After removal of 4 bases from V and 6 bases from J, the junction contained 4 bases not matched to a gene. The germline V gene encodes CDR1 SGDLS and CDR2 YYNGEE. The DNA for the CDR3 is TGTGCCAGCAGCCCGAGACTAGCGGGCAATGAGCAGTTCTTC. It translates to CASSPRLAGNEQFF.

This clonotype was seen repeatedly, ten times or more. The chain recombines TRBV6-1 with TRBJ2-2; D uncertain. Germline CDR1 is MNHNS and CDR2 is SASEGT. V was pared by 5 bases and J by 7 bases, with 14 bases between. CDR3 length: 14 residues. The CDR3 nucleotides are TGTGCCAGCAGTCCAGTTTGGGGAAACGGGGAGCTGTTTTTT. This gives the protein CASSPVWGNGELFF.

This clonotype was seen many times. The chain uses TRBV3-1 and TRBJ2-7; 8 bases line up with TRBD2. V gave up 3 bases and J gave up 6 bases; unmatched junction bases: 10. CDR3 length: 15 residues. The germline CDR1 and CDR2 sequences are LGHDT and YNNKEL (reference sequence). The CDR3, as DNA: TGTGCCAGCAGCCACGGGGATAGTCTAGCGGGCGAGCAGTACTTC. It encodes CASSHGDSLAGEQYF.

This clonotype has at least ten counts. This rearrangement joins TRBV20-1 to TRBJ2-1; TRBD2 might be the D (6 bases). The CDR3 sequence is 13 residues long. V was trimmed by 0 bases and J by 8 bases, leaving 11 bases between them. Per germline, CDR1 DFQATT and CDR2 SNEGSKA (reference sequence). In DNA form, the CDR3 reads TGCAGTGCTAGAGACGGGAGAGGGGATGAGCAGTTCTTC. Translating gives CSARDGRGDEQFF.